This T cell receptor (beta chain) was recorded in a study of siplizumab effects on memory and regulatory T cells. Points on this clone: What it recognizes is unknown.

The study assayed about 10^5 TCR templates per sample. Sequencing was performed with immunoSEQ multiplex PCR; in TCRdb, only in-frame clones are kept and a portion is missing. The sample shows more than 95,000 clones, roughly 92% of them seen only once. Deletions cut 2 bases from V and 4 bases from J, with 12 bases between. The CDR3 sequence is 15 residues long. Germline V gene lookup returns CDR1 SEHNR and CDR2 FQNEAQ (reference sequence). Whole-study results and caveats: The authors did not confirm suppressive function in proliferating Tregs from siplizumab cultures. In unstimulated cells, naive T cells appeared more diverse than memory T cells and seemed major alloresponse contributors. Few alloreactive clones mapped to unstimulated subsets.

The origin of this receptor is a human donor in good health. The sequenced sample consisted of Tregs sorted from blood. The chain joins TRBV7-9 to TRBJ2-1; D may be TRBD2 (6 bases). In nucleotides, the CDR3 is TGTGCCAGCAGCTTAAATAGCGGAGCATACAATGAGCAGTTCTTC. This encodes CASSLNSGAYNEQFF. The entire variable domain, with the rest obtained from reference TRBV7-9 and TRBJ2-1, is as follows: DTGVSQNPRHKITKRGQNVTFRCDPISEHNRLYWYRQTLGQGPEFLTYFQNEAQLEKSRLLSDRFSAERPKGSFSTLEIQRTEQGDSAMYLCASSLNSGAYNEQFFGPGTRLTVL.